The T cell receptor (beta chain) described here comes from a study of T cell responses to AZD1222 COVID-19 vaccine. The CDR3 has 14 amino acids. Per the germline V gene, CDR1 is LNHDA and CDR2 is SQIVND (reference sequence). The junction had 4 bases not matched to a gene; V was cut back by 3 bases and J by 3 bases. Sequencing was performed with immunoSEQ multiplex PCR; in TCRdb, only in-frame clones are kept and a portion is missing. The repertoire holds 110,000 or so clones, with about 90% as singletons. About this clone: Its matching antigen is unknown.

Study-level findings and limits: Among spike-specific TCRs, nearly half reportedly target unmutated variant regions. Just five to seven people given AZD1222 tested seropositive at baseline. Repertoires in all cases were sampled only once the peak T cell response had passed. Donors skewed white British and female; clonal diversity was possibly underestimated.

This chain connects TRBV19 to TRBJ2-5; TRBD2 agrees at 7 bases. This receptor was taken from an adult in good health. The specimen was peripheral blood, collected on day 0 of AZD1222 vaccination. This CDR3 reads CASSIPGGKETQYF. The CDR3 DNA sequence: TGTGCCAGTAGTATCCCGGGAGGTAAAGAGACCCAGTACTTC.